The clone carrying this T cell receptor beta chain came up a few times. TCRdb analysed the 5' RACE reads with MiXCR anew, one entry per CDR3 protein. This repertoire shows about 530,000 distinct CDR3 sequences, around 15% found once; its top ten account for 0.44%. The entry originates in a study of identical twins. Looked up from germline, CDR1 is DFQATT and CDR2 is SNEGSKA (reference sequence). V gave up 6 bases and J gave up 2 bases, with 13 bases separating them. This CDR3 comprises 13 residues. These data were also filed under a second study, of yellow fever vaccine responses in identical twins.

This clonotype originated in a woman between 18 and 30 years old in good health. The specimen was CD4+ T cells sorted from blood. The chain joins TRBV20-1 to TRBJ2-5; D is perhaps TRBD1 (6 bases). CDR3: CSAGRDTQETQYF. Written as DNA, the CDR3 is TGCAGTGCCGGCCGGGACACACAAGAGACCCAGTACTTC.